The 17 T cell receptor beta chains reported below all come from one sample, sequenced in a study of T cell responses to AZD1222 COVID-19 vaccine. Libraries were prepared by immunoSEQ multiplex PCR; TCRdb keeps only in-frame clonotypes and omits some of them. The repertoire holds some 150,000 clones, with more than 70% as singletons. Specimen: peripheral blood, collected 28 days after the second AZD1222 dose. These receptors were obtained from an adult who received the AZD1222 COVID-19 vaccine.

The chain carries TRBV19 and TRBJ2-2; 7 positions agree with TRBD1. Germline V gives CDR1 LNHDA, CDR2 SQIVND (reference sequence). V shed 6 bases and J 0 bases; nucleotides not matched to a gene: 1. CDR3 length: 14 residues. In DNA form, the CDR3 reads TGTGCCAGTAGGGGGACAGCGAACACCGGGGAGCTGTTTTTT. It codes for CASRGTANTGELFF.

In DNA form, the CDR3 reads TGTGCCAGCAGTGAAGTACGAGCAGCCCGGAGGGAGTACTTC. This codes for CASSEVRAARREYF. The J gene is TRBJ2-7, the V gene TRBV6-1; a possible D gene is TRBD2 (6 bases). The CDR3 covers 14 residues. V was pared by 1 base and J by 11 bases, with 18 bases between. Germline V gene sequence: CDR1 MNHNS, CDR2 SASEGT.

The chain carries TRBV27 and TRBJ2-7; D gene unclear. CDR1 is MNHEY, CDR2 SMNVEV, per germline (reference sequence). V shed 8 bases and J shed 2 bases, with 16 bases lying between them. There are 14 residues in the CDR3. In DNA, the CDR3 is TGTGCCAGCCCAAGCCCAGACGGAGCCTACGAGCAGTACTTC. Its protein product is CASPSPDGAYEQYF.

This sequence joins TRBV3-1 (or the pseudogene TRBV3-2) and TRBJ2-7; D remains unclear. This CDR3 contains 13 residues. Looked up from germline, CDR1 is LGHDT and CDR2 is YNNKEL (reference sequence). Trimming shortened V by 3 bases and J by 5 bases, and 11 bases separated the two germline ends. CDR3 sequence (DNA): TGTGCCAGCAGCCAGGCCTCGTCCCACGAGCAGTACTTC. This gives the protein CASSQASSHEQYF.

This clone was seen only once. The chain employs TRBV19 and TRBJ1-1; D is undetermined. Per the germline V gene, CDR1 is LNHDA and CDR2 is SQIVND (reference sequence). V was pared by 5 bases and J by 4 bases, with 11 bases between. CDR3 length equals 13 residues. The CDR3 region is CASSYIGRTEAFF. CDR3 nucleotides: TGTGCCAGTAGTTACATCGGGCGCACTGAAGCTTTCTTT.

V usage is TRBV28 and J usage is TRBJ1-1, with D tentatively TRBD1 (5 bases). Trimming left V 10 bases short and J 3 bases short, with 24 bases between. Per germline, CDR1 MDHEN and CDR2 SYDVKM. The CDR3 runs 16 residues. The CDR3 reads CATIPPGVSMDTEAFF. CDR3 nucleotide sequence: TGTGCCACCATCCCCCCGGGGGTATCGATGGACACTGAAGCTTTCTTT.

This chain uses TRBV29-1 with TRBJ1-1; TRBD1 agrees at 7 bases. V trimming: 5 bases; J trimming: 0 bases; junction bases outside the gene matches: 3. The CDR3 runs to 13 residues. Germline V lookup: CDR1 SQVTM, CDR2 ANQGSEA. The CDR3 sequence: CSVRGQMNTEAFF. Written as DNA, the CDR3 is TGCAGCGTTAGGGGACAGATGAACACTGAAGCTTTCTTT.

The chain joins TRBV6-5 to TRBJ2-7; 9 bases map to TRBD2. Per the germline V gene, CDR1 is MNHEY and CDR2 is SVGAGI. This CDR3 is 14 amino acids long. J gave up 3 bases and V 7 bases, and 7 bases lay outside the gene matches. CDR3 in amino acids: CASTRSGRSYEQYF. The CDR3, as DNA: TGTGCCAGCACTCGAAGCGGGAGGAGCTACGAGCAGTACTTC.

The V and J genes are TRBV4-1 and TRBJ1-4; D is uncertain. Trimming removed 0 bases from V and 5 bases from J, with 19 bases in between. The CDR3 spans 18 residues. From germline, CDR1 is MGHRA and CDR2 YSYEKL. The CDR3 region has the DNA TGCGCCAGCAGCCAAGAAGGCCAGGATTTCCTCGGGAATGAAAAACTGTTTTTT. It encodes CASSQEGQDFLGNEKLFF.

The chain combines TRBV3-1 (or the pseudogene TRBV3-2) with TRBJ1-1; 7 positions agree with TRBD1. The V gene end was trimmed by 4 bases and the J gene end by 11 bases; junction bases not matched to a gene: 19. This CDR3 spans 16 amino acids. CDR1 and CDR2 (germline): LGHDT, YNNKEL (reference sequence). CDR3 sequence (DNA): TGTGCCAGCAGCCCGCGCGTTACAGGGGTAATTCAGTTGGCTTTCTTT. Protein product: CASSPRVTGVIQLAFF.

V is TRBV7-2 and J is TRBJ1-1; the D gene is possibly TRBD1 (5 bases). The germline V and J ends were trimmed by 7 bases and 0 bases, with 9 bases remaining between them. CDR3 length: 13 amino acids. The germline gives CDR1 SGHTA, CDR2 FQGNSA. The CDR3, as DNA: TGTGCCAGCATGGAGGGGATGAACACTGAAGCTTTCTTT. Translated, it gives CASMEGMNTEAFF. Supplemented by reference TRBV7-2 and TRBJ1-1, the full variable domain reads GAGVSQSPSNKVTEKGKDVELRCDPISGHTALYWYRQSLGQGLEFLIYFQGNSAPDKSGLPSDRFSAERTGGSVSTLTIQRTQQEDSAVYLCASMEGMNTEAFFGQGTRLTVV.

V usage is TRBV18 and J usage is TRBJ1-1, with 7 bases aligning to TRBD1. The V gene end was trimmed by 3 bases and the J gene end by 3 bases; junction bases not matched to a gene: 10. Looked up from germline, CDR1 is KGHSH and CDR2 is LQKENI. The CDR3 loop spans 16 amino acids. The CDR3: CASSPRQGTSDTEAFF. DNA of the CDR3: TGTGCCAGCTCACCTCGACAGGGTACGTCGGACACTGAAGCTTTCTTT.

The gene calls are TRBV30 and TRBJ1-2; 8 positions match TRBD1. Germline CDR1 reads GTSNPN; CDR2 reads SVGIG (reference sequence). The CDR3 has 12 residues. V trimming: 8 bases; J trimming: 4 bases; junction bases outside the gene matches: 6. The DNA for the CDR3 is TGTGCCCGTCAGGGGACAGGCTATGGCTACACCTTC. Residues: CARQGTGYGYTF.

The chain employs TRBV30 and TRBJ2-3, with unresolved D. The germline gives CDR1 GTSNPN, CDR2 SVGIG (reference sequence). V lost 0 bases to trimming and J lost 2 bases, with 12 bases between them. The CDR3 is made up of 15 amino acids. CDR3 sequence (DNA): TGTGCCTGGAGTGTAGTACAGTTATTCACAGATACGCAGTATTTT. This codes for CAWSVVQLFTDTQYF.

The chain links TRBV14 to TRBJ1-1; D not certain. From germline, CDR1 is SGHDN and CDR2 FVKESK. The CDR3 is made up of 13 amino acids. V lost 1 base and J lost 3, with 6 bases in between. This CDR3 is CASSQVLDTEAFF. Here the CDR3 DNA reads TGTGCCAGCAGCCAAGTACTCGACACTGAAGCTTTCTTT.

The rearrangement links TRBV28 to TRBJ2-6; D unclear. This CDR3 is 16 amino acids long. The V gene's germline CDR1 is MDHEN and CDR2 SYDVKM. The V and J ends lost 3 bases and 0 bases respectively, with 9 bases between them. In DNA form, the CDR3 reads TGTGCCAGCAGTTTTAAGGCCGTCTCTGGGGCCAACGTCCTGACTTTC. Translated, it gives CASSFKAVSGANVLTF.

V gene TRBV27 combines with J gene TRBJ2-5, with no clear D. There are 12 residues in the CDR3. The germline gives CDR1 MNHEY, CDR2 SMNVEV (reference sequence). Deletions cut 6 bases from V and 1 base from J, with 6 bases between. The CDR3 coding sequence is TGTGCCAGCAGAAGCATCCAAGAGACCCAGTACTTC. It specifies CASRSIQETQYF.